These T cell receptor beta chains were read from a single sample in a study of blood T cells in healthy people across ages. TCRdb ran MiXCR on the 5' RACE reads and lists one entry per CDR3 protein. The sample shows some 800,000 distinct CDR3 sequences, approximately 44% of them seen only once. The sequencing sample was made of blood. The origin of the receptors is a man aged 55-75 years in good health. The CDR3 runs from the conserved cysteine through the conserved F or W. D genes are given only for firm matches. Size values are once, few and many counts, or a class for expanded clones, and some rows have none.

CDR3: CASSQGGGKNNEQFF
DNA: TGCGCCAGCAGCCAAGGAGGGGGGAAGAACAATGAGCAGTTCTTC
D: -
J: TRBJ2-1
V: TRBV4-1
size: -

CDR3: CATSSDRGPATNEKLFF
DNA: TGTGCCACCAGCAGCGACAGGGGGCCTGCAACTAATGAAAAACTGTTTTTT
D: TRBD1
J: TRBJ1-4
V: TRBV15
size: -

CDR3: CASSPGMSGEAFF
DNA: TGCGCCAGCAGCCCCGGCATGAGCGGTGAAGCTTTCTTT
D: -
J: TRBJ1-1
V: TRBV5-1
size: -

CDR3: CASSQGGAEAFF
DNA: TGTGCCAGCAGCCAAGGAGGAGCTGAAGCTTTCTTT
D: -
J: TRBJ1-1
V: TRBV4-2
size: -

CDR3: CASSQGLDYNEQFF
DNA: TGTGCCAGCAGCCAAGGGCTAGATTACAATGAGCAGTTCTTC
D: -
J: TRBJ2-1
V: TRBV4-2
size: -

CDR3: CSASSGGSDEQYF
DNA: TGCAGTGCTTCTAGCGGGGGGTCGGATGAGCAGTACTTC
D: TRBD2
J: TRBJ2-7
V: TRBV20-1
size: -

CDR3: CASSPHSGYGYTF
DNA: TGCGCCAGCAGCCCCCACTCGGGCTATGGCTACACCTTC
D: -
J: TRBJ1-2
V: TRBV4-1
size: few

CDR3: CASSHLDRKTQYF
DNA: TGTGCCAGCAGCCATCTGGACAGGAAGACCCAGTACTTC
D: TRBD1
J: TRBJ2-5
V: TRBV3-1
size: -

CDR3: CASSTTRDGYTF
DNA: TGCGCCAGCAGCACAACACGAGATGGCTACACCTTC
D: -
J: TRBJ1-2
V: TRBV5-1
size: many

CDR3: CASSPPGVGNQPQHF
DNA: TGTGCCAGCAGCCCCCCAGGGGTCGGGAATCAGCCCCAGCATTTT
D: -
J: TRBJ1-5
V: TRBV7-2
size: -

CDR3: CASSGYRGLRSFVYTF
DNA: TGTGCCAGCAGCGGGTATAGGGGACTTCGTAGCTTTGTCTACACCTTC
D: -
J: TRBJ1-2
V: TRBV9
size: few

CDR3: CASSLSGGRGEQYF
DNA: TGTGCCAGCAGTTTATCGGGGGGCAGGGGCGAGCAGTACTTC
D: -
J: TRBJ2-7
V: TRBV12-3/TRBV12-4
size: -